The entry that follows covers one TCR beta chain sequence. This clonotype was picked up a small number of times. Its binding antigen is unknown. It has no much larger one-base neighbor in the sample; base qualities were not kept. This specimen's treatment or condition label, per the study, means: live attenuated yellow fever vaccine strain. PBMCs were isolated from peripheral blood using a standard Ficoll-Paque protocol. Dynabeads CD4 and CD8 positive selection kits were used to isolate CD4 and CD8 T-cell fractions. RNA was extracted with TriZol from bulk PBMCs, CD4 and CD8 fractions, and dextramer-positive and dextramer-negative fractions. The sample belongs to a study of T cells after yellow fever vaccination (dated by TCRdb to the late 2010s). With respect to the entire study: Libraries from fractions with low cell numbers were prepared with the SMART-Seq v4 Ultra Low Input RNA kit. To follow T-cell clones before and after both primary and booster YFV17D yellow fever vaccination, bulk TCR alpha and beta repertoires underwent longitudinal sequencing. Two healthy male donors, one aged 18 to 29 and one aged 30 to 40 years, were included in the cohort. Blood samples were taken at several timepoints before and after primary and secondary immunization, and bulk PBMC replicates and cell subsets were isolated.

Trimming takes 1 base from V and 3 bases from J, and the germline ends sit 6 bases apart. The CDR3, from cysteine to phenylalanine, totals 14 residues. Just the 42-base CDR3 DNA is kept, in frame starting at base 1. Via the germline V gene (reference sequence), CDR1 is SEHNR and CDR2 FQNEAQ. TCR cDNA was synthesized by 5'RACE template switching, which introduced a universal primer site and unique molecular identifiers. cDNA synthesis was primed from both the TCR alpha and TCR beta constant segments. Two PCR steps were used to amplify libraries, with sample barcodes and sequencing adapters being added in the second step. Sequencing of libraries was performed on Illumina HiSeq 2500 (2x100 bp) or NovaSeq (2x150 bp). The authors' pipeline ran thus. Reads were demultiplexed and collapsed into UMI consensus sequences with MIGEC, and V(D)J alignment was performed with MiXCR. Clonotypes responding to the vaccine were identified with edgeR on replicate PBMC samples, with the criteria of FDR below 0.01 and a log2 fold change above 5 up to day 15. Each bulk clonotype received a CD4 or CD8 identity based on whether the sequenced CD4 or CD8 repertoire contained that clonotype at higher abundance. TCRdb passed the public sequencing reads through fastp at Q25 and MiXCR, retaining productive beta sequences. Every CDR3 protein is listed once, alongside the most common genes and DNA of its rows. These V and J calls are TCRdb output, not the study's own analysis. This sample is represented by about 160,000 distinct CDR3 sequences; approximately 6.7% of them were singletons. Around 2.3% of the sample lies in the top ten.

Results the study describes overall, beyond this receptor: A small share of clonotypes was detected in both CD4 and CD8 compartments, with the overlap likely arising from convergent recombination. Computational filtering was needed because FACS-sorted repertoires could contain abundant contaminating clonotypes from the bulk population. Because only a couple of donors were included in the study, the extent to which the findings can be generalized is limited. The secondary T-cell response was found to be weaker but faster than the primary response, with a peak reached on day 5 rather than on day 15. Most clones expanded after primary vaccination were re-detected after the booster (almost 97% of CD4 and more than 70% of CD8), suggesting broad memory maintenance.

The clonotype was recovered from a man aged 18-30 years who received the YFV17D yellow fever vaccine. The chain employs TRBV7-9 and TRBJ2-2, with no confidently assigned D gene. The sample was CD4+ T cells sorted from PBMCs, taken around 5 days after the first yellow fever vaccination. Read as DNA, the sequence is TGTGCCAGCAGCTTAGACACATACACCGGGGAGCTGTTTTTT. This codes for CASSLDTYTGELFF.